This record covers a single T cell receptor (beta chain). Germline values: CDR1 SEHNR, CDR2 FQNEAQ (reference sequence). The CDR3 has 14 amino acids. V lost 5 bases and J lost 1, with 10 bases in between. Method: immunoSEQ multiplex PCR; TCRdb's copy keeps in-frame clones and lacks some. The sample records approximately 58,000 clones, 80% to 95% being singletons. The sample belongs to a study of blood T cell repertoires in COVID-19. The sequencing sample was made of peripheral blood. The TCR was taken from a woman aged 80 or older with active COVID-19. V gene TRBV7-9 combines with J gene TRBJ2-3, with TRBD2 as a possible D gene (5 bases). CDR3 sequence (DNA): TGTGCCAGCAGCCCGGAGGTCGGCACAGATACGCAGTATTTT. The encoded protein is CASSPEVGTDTQYF.